This T cell receptor (beta chain) was documented in a study of T cell responses to AZD1222 COVID-19 vaccine. Overall study findings and caveats: In a largely white British group with more females than males, clonal diversity was possibly underestimated. Only a handful of AZD1222 recipients, roughly six in all, had baseline seropositivity. Among vaccine-associated CD4 TCRs, coverage spanned spike, with dominance at 160-218 and 743-854. Scientists sampled the repertoires only once the peak T cell response had passed.

CDR3 length equals 13 residues. In germline, CDR1 is SGHVS, CDR2 FQNEAQ. The J segment lost 4 bases and the V segment lost 5 bases, leaving 2 bases of the junction unmatched. Clones were sequenced by immunoSEQ multiplex PCR, and TCRdb holds only the in-frame ones, with some missing. The sample includes about 150,000 clones, approximately 90% seen only once; the top ten take 3.5% to 4.5%. In regard to this clone: The antigen is not known.

The sample was peripheral blood, taken 28 days after the second AZD1222 dose. The chain uses TRBV7-8 and TRBJ1-2; the match to TRBD1 covers 9 bases. The source is an adult who received the AZD1222 COVID-19 vaccine. The CDR3 is CASSGTGSYGYTF. CDR3 sequence (DNA): TGTGCCAGCAGCGGGACAGGGTCCTATGGCTACACCTTC.